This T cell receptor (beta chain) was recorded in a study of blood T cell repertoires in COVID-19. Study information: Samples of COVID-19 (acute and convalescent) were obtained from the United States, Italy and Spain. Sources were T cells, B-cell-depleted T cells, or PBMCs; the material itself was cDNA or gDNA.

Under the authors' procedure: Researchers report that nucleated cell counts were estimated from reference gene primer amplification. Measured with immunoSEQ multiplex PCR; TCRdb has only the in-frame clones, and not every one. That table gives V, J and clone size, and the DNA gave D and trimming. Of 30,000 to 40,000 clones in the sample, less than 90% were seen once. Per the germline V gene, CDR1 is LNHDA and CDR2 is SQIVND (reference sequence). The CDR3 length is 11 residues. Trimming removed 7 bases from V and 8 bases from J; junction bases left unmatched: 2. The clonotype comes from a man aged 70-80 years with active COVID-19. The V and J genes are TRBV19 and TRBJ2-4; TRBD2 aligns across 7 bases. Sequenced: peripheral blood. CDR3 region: CASMGGHIQYF. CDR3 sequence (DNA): TGTGCCAGTATGGGAGGGCACATTCAGTACTTC.